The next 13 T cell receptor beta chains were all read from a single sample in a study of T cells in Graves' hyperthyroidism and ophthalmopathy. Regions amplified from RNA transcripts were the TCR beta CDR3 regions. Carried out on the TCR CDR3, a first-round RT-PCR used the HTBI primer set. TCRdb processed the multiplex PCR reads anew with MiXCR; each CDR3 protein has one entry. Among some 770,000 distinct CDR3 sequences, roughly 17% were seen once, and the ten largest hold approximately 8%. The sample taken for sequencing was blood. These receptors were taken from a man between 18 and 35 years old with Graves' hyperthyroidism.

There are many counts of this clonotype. CDR3 nucleotide sequence: TGTGCCAGTTCTGGTCTTACGCGGAGATACCAAGAGACCCAGTACTTC. Translating it yields CASSGLTRRYQETQYF. The chain links TRBV7-8 to TRBJ2-5; D remains ambiguous. There are 16 residues in the CDR3. V was cut by 9 bases and J by 0 bases, with 20 bases left in between. CDR1 SGHVS and CDR2 FQNEAQ come from the germline V gene.

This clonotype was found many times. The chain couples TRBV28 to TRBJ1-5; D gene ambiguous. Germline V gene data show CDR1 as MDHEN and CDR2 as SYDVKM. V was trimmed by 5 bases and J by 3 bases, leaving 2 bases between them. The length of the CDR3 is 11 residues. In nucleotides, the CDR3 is TGTGCCAGCAGTCTCAATCAGCCCCAGCATTTT. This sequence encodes CASSLNQPQHF.

DNA for the CDR3: TGCGCCAGCAGCCGGTTCGCTAATGAAAAACTGTTTTTT. This codes for CASSRFANEKLFF. The rearrangement uses TRBV4-1 and TRBJ1-4; no clear D gene. This CDR3 is 13 amino acids long. CDR1 is MGHRA and CDR2 is YSYEKL in the germline V gene. Trimming stripped 4 bases from V and 3 bases from J, with 6 bases between.

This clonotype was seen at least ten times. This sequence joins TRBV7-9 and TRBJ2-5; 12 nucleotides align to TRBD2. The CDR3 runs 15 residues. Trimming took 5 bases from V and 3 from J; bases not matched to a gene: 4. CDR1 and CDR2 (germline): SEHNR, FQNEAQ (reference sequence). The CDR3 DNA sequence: TGTGCCAGCAGCGGTCTAGCGGGAGGGGAAGAGACCCAGTACTTC. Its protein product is CASSGLAGGEETQYF.

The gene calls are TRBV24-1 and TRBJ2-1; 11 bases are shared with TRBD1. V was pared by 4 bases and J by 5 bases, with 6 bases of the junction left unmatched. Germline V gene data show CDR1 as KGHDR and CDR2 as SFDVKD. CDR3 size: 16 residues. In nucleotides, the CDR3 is TGTGCCACCAGTGACCCAGGGACAGGGGGTAACAATGAGCAGTTCTTC. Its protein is CATSDPGTGGNNEQFF.

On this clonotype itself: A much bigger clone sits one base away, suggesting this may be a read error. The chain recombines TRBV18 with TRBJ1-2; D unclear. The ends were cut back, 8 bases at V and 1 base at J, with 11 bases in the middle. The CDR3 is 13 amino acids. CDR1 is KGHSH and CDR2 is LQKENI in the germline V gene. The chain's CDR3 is CASPTTVNYGYTF. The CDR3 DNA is TGTGCCAGCCCAACTACAGTTAACTATGGCTACACCTTC.

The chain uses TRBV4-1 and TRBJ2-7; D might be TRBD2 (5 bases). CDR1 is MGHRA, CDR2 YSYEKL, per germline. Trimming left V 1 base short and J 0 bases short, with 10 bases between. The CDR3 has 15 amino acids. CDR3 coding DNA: TGCGCCAGCAGCCAAGGGTCAGCGGTCTCCTACGAGCAGTACTTC. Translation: CASSQGSAVSYEQYF.

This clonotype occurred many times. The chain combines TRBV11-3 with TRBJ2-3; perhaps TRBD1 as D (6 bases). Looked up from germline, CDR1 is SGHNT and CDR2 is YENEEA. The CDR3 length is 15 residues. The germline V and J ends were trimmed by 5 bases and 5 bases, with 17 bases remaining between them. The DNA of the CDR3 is TGTGCCAGCAGCGCCGGGGCAGGGGTATTAGATACGCAGTATTTT. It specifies CASSAGAGVLDTQYF.

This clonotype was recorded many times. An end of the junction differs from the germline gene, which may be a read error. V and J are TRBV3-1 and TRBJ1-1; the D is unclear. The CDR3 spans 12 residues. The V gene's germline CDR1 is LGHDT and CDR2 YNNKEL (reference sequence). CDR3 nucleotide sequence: TGCGCCAGCAGCCAAGTGAACACTGAAGCTTTCTTT. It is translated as CASSQVNTEAFF.

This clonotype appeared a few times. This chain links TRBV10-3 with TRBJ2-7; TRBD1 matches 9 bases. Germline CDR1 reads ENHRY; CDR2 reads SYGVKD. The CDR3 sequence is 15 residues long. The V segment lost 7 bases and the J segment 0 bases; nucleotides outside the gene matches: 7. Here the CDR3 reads CAITEGTGSSYEQYF. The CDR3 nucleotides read TGTGCCATCACCGAAGGGACAGGGTCCTCCTACGAGCAGTACTTC.

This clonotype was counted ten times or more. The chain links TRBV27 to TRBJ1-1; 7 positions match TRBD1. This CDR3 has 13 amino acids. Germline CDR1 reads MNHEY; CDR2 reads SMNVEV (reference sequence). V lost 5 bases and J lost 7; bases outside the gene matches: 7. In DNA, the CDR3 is TGTGCCAGCAGTCCCGACAGGGACAGTGAAGCTTTCTTT. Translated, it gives CASSPDRDSEAFF.

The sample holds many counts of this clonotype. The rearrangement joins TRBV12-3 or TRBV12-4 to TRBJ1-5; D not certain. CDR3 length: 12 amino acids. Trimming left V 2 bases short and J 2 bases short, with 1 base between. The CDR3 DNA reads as TGTGCCAGCAGTTTACGCAATCAGCCCCAGCATTTT. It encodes CASSLRNQPQHF.

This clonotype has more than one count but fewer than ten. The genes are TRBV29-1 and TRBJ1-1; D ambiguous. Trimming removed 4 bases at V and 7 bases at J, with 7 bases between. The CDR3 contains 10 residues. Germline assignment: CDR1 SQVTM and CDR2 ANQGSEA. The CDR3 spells CSVAGFEAFF. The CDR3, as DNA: TGCAGCGTTGCGGGTTTTGAAGCTTTCTTT. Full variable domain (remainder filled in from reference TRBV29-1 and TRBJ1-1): SAVISQKPSRDICQRGTSLTIQCQVDSQVTMMFWYRQQPGQSLTLIATANQGSEATYESGFVIDKFPISRPNLTFSTLTVSNMSPEDSSIYLCSVAGFEAFFGQGTRLTVV.